Sequencing of this T cell receptor (beta chain) was carried out in a study of blood T cell repertoires in COVID-19. As for the study in general: Donors in the United States, Italy and Spain gave samples during acute or convalescent COVID-19. T cells, B-cell-depleted T cells, or PBMCs supplied cDNA or gDNA.

This clone appeared once. There are 17 residues in the CDR3. Germline V lookup: CDR1 SGHNT, CDR2 YYREEE (reference sequence). Unmatched junction bases numbered 9, after V lost 4 bases and J lost 0 bases. In the source study's methods: The assay estimated nucleated cells by amplifying reference gene primers. Clones were sequenced by immunoSEQ multiplex PCR, and TCRdb holds only the in-frame ones, with some missing. The V and J calls and the clone size are those of that table, but D and trimming were determined from the DNA. The table lists about 60,000 clones, approximately 91% of them singletons, with 3.5% in the top ten.

Sequenced: peripheral blood. The chain combines TRBV5-4 with TRBJ2-3, with 9 positions matching TRBD2. This TCR derives from a man aged 50 or older with active COVID-19. This CDR3 reads CASSGTSGPSSTDTQYF. In DNA form, the CDR3 reads TGTGCCAGCAGCGGTACTAGCGGGCCCTCTAGCACAGATACGCAGTATTTT.